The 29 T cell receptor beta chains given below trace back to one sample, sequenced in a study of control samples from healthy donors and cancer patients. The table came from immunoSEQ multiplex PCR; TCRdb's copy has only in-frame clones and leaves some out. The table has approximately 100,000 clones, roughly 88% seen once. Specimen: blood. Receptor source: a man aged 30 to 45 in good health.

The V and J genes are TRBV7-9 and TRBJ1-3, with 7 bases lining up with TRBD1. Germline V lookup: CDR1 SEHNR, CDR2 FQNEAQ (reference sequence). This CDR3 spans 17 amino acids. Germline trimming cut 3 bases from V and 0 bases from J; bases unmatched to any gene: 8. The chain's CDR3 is CASSFPPTGLSGNTIYF. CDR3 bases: TGTGCCAGCAGCTTCCCCCCGACAGGGCTCTCTGGAAACACCATATATTTT.

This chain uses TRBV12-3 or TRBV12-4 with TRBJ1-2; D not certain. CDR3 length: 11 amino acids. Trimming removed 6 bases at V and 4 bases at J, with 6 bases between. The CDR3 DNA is TGTGCCAGCAGGCGTAGCTATGGCTACACCTTC. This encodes CASRRSYGYTF.

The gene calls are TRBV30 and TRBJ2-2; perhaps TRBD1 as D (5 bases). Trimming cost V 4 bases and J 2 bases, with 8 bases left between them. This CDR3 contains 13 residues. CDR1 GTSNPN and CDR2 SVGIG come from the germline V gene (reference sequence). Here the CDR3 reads CAWNRINTGELFF. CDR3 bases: TGTGCCTGGAACAGGATTAACACCGGGGAGCTGTTTTTT.

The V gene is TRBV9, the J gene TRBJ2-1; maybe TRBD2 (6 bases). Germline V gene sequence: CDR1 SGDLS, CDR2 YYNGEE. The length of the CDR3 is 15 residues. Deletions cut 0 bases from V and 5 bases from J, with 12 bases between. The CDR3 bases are TGTGCCAGCAGCGTAGTCCCGGGAGAGAACAATGAGCAGTTCTTC. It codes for CASSVVPGENNEQFF.

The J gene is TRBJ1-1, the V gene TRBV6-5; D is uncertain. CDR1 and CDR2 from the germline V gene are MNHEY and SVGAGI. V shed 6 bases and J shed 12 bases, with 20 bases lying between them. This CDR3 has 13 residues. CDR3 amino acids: CASSTLSRVGTFF. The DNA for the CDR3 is TGTGCCAGCAGCACCCTTTCGAGAGTAGGCACTTTCTTT.

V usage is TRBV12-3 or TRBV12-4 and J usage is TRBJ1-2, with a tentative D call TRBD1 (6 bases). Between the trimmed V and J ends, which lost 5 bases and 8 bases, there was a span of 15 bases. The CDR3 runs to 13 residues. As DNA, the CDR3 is TGTGCCAGCAGTGCTAGCGGGGGCCGGGGCTACACCTTC. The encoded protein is CASSASGGRGYTF.

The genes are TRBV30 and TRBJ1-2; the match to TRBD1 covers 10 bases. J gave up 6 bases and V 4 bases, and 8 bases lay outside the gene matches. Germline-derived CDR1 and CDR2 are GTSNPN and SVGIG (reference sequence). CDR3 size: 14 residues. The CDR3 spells CAWTRQGAWNGYTF. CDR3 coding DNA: TGTGCCTGGACCCGACAGGGGGCGTGGAATGGCTACACCTTC.

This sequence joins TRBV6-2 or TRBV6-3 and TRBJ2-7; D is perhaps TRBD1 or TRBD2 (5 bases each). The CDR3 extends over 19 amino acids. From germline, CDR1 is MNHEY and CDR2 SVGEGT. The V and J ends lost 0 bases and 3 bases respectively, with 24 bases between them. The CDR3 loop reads CASSYSSSGGRFALYEQYF. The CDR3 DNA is TGTGCCAGCAGTTACTCGAGTAGTGGGGGTCGTTTCGCGCTCTACGAGCAGTACTTC.

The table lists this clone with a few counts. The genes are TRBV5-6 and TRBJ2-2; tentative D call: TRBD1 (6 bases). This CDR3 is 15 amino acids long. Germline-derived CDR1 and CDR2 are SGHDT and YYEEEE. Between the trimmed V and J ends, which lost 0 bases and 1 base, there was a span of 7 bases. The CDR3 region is CASSLVGQNTGELFF. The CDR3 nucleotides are TGTGCCAGCAGCTTGGTGGGACAGAACACCGGGGAGCTGTTTTTT.

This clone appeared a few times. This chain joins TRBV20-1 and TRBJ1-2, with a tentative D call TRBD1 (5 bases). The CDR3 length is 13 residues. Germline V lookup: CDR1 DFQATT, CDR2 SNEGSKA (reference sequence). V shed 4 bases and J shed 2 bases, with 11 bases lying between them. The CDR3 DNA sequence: TGCAGTGCTAATGAGGCAGGGAACTATGGCTACACCTTC. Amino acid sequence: CSANEAGNYGYTF.

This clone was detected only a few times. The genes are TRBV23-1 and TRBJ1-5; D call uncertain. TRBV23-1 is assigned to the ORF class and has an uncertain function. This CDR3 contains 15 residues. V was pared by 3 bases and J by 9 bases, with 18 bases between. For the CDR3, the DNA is TGCGCCAGCAGTCATGGTAGGGCCTCCCATGGGCCCCAGCATTTT. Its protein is CASSHGRASHGPQHF.

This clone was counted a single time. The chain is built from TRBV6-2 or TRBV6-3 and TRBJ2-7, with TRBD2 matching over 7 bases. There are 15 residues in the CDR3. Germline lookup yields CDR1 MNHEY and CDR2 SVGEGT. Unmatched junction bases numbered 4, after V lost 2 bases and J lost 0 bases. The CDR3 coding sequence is TGTGCCAGCAGTTACGGCGGGAGTAGCTCCTACGAGCAGTACTTC. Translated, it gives CASSYGGSSSYEQYF.

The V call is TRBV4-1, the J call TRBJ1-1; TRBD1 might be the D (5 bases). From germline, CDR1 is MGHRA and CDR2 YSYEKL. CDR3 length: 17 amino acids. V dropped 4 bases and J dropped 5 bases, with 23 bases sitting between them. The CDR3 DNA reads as TGCGCCAGCAGCCGTGCCTCGGCTAGAGGGGAGGGTACTGAAGCTTTCTTT. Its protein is CASSRASARGEGTEAFF.

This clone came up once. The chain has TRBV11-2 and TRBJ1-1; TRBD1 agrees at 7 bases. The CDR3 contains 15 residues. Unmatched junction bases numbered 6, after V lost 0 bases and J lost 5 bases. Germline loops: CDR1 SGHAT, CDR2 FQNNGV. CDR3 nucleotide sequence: TGTGCCAGCAGCTTAGATCGGACAGGAGGGACTGAAGCTTTCTTT. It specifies CASSLDRTGGTEAFF.

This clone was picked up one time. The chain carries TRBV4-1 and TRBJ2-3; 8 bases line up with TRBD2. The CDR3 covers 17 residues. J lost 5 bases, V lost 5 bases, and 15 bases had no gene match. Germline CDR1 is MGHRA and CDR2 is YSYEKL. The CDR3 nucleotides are TGCGCCAGCAGCTCTCCTTTGGCGCGGGAGGCGAGAGATACGCAGTATTTT. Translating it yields CASSSPLAREARDTQYF.

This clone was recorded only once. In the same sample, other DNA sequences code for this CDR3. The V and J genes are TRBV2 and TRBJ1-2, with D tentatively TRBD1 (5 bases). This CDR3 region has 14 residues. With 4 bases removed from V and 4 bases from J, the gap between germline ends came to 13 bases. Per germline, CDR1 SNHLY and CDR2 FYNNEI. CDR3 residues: CASSGGGSFYGYTF. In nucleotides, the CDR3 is TGTGCCAGCAGTGGGGGGGGTTCGTTCTATGGCTACACCTTC.

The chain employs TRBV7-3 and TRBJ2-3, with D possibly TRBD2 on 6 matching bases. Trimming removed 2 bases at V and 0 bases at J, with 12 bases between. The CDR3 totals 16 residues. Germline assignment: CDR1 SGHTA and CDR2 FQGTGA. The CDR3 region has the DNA TGTGCCAGCAGCTTAGCGGGGCCCTTAAGCACAGATACGCAGTATTTT. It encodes CASSLAGPLSTDTQYF.

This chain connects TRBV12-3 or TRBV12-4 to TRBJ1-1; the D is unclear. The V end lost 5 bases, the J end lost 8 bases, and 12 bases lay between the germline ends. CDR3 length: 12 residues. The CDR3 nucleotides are TGTGCCAGCAGTCTCAATGGTATAGAAGCTTTCTTT. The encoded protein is CASSLNGIEAFF.

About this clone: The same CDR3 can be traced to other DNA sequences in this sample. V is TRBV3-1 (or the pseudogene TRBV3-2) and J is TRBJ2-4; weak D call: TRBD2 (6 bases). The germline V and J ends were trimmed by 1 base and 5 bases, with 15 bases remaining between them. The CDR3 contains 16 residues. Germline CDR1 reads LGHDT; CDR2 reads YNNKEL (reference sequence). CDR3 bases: TGTGCCAGCAGCCAAGGGGTGGGGGGTCTCCAAAACATTCAGTACTTC. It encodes CASSQGVGGLQNIQYF.

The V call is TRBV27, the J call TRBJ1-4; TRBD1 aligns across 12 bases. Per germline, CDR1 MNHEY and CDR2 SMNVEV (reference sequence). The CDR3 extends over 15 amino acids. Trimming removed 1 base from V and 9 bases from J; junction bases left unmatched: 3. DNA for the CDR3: TGTGCCAGCAGTTTATGGGACAGGGGGCCCCAAAAACTGTTTTTT. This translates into CASSLWDRGPQKLFF.

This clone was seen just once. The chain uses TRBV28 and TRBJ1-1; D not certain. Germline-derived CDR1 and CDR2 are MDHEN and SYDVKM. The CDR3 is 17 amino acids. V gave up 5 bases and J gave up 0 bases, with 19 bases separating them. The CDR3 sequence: CASSPPPTIYMNTEAFF. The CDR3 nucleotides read TGTGCCAGCAGTCCCCCCCCAACTATTTATATGAACACTGAAGCTTTCTTT.

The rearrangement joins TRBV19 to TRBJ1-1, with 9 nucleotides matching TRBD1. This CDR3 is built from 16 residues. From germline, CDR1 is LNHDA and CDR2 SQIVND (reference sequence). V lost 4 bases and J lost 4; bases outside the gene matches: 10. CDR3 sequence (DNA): TGTGCCAGTAGTAAACCAAGAGGACAGGGGTCCACTGAAGCTTTCTTT. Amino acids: CASSKPRGQGSTEAFF. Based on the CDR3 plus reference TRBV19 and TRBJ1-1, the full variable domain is DGGITQSPKYLFRKEGQNVTLSCEQNLNHDAMYWYRQDPGQGLRLIYYSQIVNDFQKGDIAEGYSVSREKKESFPLTVTSAQKNPTAFYLCASSKPRGQGSTEAFFGQGTRLTVV.

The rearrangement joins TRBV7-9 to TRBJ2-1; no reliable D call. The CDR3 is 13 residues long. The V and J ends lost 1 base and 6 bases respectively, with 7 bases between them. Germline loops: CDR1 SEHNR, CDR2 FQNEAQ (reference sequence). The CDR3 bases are TGTGCCAGCAGCTTAGTAACGGGCAATGAGCAGTTCTTC. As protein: CASSLVTGNEQFF.

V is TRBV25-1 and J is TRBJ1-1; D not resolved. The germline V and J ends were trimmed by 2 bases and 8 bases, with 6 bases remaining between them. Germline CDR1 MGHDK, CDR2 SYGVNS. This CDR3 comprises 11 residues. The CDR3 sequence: CASSERREAFF. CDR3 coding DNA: TGTGCCAGCAGTGAAAGGAGGGAAGCTTTCTTT.

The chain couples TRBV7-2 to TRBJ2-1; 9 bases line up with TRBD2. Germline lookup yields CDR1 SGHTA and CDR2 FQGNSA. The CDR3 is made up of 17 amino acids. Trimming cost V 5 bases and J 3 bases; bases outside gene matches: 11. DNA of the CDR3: TGTGCCAGCAGCCATACCGGGGCTAGCGGGAACTACAATGAGCAGTTCTTC. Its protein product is CASSHTGASGNYNEQFF. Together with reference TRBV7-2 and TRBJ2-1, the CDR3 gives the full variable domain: GAGVSQSPSNKVTEKGKDVELRCDPISGHTALYWYRQSLGQGLEFLIYFQGNSAPDKSGLPSDRFSAERTGGSVSTLTIQRTQQEDSAVYLCASSHTGASGNYNEQFFGPGTRLTVL.

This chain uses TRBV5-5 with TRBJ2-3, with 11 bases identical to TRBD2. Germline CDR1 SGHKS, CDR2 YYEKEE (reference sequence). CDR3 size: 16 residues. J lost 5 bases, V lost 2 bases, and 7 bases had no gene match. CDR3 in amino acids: CASSFGTSGRGDTQYF. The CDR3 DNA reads TGTGCCAGCAGCTTTGGAACTAGCGGGAGAGGAGATACGCAGTATTTT.

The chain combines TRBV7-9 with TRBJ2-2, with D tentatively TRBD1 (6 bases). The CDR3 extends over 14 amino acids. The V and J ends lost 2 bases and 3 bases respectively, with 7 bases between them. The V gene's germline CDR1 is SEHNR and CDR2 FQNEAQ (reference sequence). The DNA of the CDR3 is TGTGCCAGCAGCTTAAGGACAGACACCGGGGAGCTGTTTTTT. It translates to CASSLRTDTGELFF.

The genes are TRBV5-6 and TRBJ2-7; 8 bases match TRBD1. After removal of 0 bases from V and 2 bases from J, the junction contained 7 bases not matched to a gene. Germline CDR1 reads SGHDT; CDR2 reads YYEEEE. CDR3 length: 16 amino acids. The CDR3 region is CASSLEYGQGPYEQYF. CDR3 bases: TGTGCCAGCAGCTTGGAGTACGGACAGGGCCCCTACGAGCAGTACTTC.

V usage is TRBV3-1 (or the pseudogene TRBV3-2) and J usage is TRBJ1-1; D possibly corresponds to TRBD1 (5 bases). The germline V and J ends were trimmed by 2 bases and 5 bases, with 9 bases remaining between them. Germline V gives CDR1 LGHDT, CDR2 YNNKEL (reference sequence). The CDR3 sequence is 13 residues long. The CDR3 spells CASSQSGATEAFF. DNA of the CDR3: TGTGCCAGCAGCCAAAGTGGGGCAACTGAAGCTTTCTTT.